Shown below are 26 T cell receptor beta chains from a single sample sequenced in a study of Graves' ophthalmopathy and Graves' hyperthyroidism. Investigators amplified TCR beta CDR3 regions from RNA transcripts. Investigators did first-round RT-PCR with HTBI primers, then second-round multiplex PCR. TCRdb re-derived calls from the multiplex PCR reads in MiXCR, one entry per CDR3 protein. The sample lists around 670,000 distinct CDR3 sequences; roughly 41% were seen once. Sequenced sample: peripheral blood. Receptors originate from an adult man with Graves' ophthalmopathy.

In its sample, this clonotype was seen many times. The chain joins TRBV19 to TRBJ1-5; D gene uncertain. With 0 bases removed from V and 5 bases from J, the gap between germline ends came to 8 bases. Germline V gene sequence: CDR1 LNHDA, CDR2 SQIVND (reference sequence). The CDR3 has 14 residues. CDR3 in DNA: TGTGCCAGTAGTATAGAACGTGGTTATCAGCCCCAGCATTTT. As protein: CASSIERGYQPQHF. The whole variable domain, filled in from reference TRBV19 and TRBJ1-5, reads DGGITQSPKYLFRKEGQNVTLSCEQNLNHDAMYWYRQDPGQGLRLIYYSQIVNDFQKGDIAEGYSVSREKKESFPLTVTSAQKNPTAFYLCASSIERGYQPQHFGDGTRLSIL.

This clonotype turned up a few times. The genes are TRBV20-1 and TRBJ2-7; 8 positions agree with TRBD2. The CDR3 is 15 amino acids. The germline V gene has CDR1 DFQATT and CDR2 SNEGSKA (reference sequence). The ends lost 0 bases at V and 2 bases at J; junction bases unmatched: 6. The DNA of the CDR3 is TGCAGTGCTAGAGATCTGGGACTAGGACCCTACGAGCAGTACTTC. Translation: CSARDLGLGPYEQYF.

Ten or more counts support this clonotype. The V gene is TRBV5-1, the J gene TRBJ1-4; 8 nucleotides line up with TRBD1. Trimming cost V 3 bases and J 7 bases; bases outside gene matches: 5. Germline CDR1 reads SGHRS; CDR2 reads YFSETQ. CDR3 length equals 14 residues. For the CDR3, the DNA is TGCGCCAGCAGCTCCGGACAGGGACGTGAAAAACTGTTTTTT. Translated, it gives CASSSGQGREKLFF.

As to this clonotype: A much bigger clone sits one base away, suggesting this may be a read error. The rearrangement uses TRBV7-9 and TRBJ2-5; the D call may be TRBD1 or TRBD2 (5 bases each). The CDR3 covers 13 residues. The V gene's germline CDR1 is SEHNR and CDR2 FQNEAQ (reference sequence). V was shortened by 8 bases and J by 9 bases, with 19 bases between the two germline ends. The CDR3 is CASRGAGSEAQYF. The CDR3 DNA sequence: TGTGCCAGCCGTGGGGCAGGGTCGGAGGCCCAGTACTTC.

The CDR3 DNA reads as TGTGCCAGCAGTGAACGACAGGGGGCTGGTCAGCCCCAGCATTTT. It encodes CASSERQGAGQPQHF. The V call is TRBV2, the J call TRBJ1-5, with TRBD1 identical over 10 bases. The CDR3 runs to 15 residues. Losses at the gene ends were 2 bases for V and 6 bases for J; bases not matched to a gene: 4. Germline lookup yields CDR1 SNHLY and CDR2 FYNNEI.

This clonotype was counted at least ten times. The chain's CDR3 is CAISPGQGGYEQYF. The DNA of the CDR3 is TGTGCCATCAGCCCGGGACAGGGAGGCTACGAGCAGTACTTC. The rearrangement uses TRBV10-3 and TRBJ2-7, with TRBD1 matching over 9 bases. CDR1 is ENHRY and CDR2 is SYGVKD in the germline V gene. There are 14 residues in the CDR3. V dropped 6 bases and J dropped 3; count of bases not matched to a gene: 6.

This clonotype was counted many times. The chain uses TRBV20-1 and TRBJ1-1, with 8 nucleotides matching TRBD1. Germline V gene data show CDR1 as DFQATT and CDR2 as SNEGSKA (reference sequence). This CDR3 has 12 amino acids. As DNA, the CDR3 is TGCAGCGCCGGACAGGGAAACACTGAAGCTTTCTTT. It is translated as CSAGQGNTEAFF.

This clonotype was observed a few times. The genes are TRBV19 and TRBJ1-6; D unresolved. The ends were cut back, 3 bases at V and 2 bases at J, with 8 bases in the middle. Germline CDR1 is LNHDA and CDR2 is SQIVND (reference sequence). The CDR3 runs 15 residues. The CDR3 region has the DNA TGTGCCAGTAGTATCCGGAGGACCTATAATTCACCCCTCCACTTT. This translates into CASSIRRTYNSPLHF. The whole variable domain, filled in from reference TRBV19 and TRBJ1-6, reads DGGITQSPKYLFRKEGQNVTLSCEQNLNHDAMYWYRQDPGQGLRLIYYSQIVNDFQKGDIAEGYSVSREKKESFPLTVTSAQKNPTAFYLCASSIRRTYNSPLHFGNGTRLTVT.

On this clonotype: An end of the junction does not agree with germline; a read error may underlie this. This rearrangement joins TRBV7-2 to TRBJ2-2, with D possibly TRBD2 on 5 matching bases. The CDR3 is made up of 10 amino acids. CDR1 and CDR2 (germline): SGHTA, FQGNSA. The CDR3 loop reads CASRAGEPFF. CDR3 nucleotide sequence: TGTGCCAGCCGGGCCGGGGAGCCGTTTTTT. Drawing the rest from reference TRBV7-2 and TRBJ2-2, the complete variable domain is GAGVSQSPSNKVTEKGKDVELRCDPISGHTALYWYRQSLGQGLEFLIYFQGNSAPDKSGLPSDRFSAERTGGSVSTLTIQRTQQEDSAVYLCASRAGEPFFGEGSRLTVL.

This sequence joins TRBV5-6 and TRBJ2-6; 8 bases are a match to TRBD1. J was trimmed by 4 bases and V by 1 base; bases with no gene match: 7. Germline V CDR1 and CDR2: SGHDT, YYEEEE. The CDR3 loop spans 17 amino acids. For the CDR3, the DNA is TGTGCCAGCAGCTTGTTTACAGGGGGGACAGGGGCCAACGTCCTGACTTTC. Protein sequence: CASSLFTGGTGANVLTF.

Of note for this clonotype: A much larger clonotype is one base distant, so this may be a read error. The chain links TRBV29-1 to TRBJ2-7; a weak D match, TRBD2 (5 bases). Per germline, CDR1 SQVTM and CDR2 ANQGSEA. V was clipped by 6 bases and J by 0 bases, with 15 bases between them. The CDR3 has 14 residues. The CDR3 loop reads CSVEDGRFSYEQYF. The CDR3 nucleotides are TGCAGCGTGGAGGACGGAAGATTCTCCTACGAGCAGTACTTC.

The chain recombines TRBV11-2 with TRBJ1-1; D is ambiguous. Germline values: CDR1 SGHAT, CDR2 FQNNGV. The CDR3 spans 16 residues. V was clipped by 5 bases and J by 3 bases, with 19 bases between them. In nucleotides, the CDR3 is TGTGCCAGCAGCACCCACGGGTCAGCTCGGGACACTGAAGCTTTCTTT. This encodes CASSTHGSARDTEAFF.

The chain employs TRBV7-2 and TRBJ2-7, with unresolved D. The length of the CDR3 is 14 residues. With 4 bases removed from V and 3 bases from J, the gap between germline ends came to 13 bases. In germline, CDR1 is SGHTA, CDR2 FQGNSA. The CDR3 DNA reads TGTGCCAGCAGCTCCTTAATACAAGGCTACGAGCAGTACTTC. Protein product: CASSSLIQGYEQYF.

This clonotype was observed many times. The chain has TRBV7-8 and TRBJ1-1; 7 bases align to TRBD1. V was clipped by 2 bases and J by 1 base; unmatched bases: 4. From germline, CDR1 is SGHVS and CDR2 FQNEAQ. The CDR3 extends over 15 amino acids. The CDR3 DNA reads TGTGCCAGCAGCTTAAACAGGGGCCCGAACACTGAAGCTTTCTTT. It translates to CASSLNRGPNTEAFF.

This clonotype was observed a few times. The CDR3 bases are TGTGCCAGTAGTATAGCGCGCGGGGAGCTGTTTTTT. This encodes CASSIARGELFF. The chain joins TRBV19 to TRBJ2-2; D is ambiguous. Germline values: CDR1 LNHDA, CDR2 SQIVND (reference sequence). V lost 1 base, J lost 7 bases, and 4 bases lay in between. The CDR3 is 12 amino acids.

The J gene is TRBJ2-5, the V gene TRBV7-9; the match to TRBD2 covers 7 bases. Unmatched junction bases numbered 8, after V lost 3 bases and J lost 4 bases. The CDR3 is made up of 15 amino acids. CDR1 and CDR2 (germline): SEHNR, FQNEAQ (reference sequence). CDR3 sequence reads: CASSFRGGPSETQYF. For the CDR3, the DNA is TGTGCCAGCAGCTTCCGGGGAGGGCCGTCAGAGACCCAGTACTTC.

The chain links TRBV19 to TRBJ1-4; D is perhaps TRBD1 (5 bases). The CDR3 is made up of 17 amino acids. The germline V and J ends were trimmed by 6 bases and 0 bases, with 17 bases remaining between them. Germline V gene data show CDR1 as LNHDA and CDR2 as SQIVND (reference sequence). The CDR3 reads CASSLFGTHATNEKLFF. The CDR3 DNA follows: TGTGCCAGTAGCCTCTTTGGGACTCATGCAACTAATGAAAAACTGTTTTTT.

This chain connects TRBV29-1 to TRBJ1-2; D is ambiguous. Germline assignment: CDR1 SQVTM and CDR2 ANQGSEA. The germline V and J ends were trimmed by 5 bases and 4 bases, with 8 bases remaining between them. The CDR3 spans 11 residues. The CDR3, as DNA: TGCAGCGTTCTACAGTTCTATGGCTACACCTTC. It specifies CSVLQFYGYTF.

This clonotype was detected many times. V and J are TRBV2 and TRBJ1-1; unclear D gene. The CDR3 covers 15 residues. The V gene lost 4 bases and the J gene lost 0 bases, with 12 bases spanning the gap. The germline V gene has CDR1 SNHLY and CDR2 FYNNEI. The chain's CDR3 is CASSAAGVMNTEAFF. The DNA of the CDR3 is TGTGCCAGCAGTGCGGCCGGAGTCATGAACACTGAAGCTTTCTTT.

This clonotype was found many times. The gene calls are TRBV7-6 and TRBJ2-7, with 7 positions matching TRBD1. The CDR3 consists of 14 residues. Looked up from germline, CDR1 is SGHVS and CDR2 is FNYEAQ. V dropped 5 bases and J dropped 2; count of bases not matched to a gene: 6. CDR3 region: CASSATGTAYEQYF. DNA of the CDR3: TGTGCCAGCAGCGCCACCGGGACAGCCTACGAGCAGTACTTC.

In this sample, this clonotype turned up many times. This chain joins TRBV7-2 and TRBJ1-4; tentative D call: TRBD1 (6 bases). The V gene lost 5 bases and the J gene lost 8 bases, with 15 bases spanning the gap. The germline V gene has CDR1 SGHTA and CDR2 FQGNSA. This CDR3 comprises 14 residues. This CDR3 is CASSATGGIEKLFF. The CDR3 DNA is TGTGCCAGCAGCGCGACAGGTGGCATCGAAAAACTGTTTTTT.

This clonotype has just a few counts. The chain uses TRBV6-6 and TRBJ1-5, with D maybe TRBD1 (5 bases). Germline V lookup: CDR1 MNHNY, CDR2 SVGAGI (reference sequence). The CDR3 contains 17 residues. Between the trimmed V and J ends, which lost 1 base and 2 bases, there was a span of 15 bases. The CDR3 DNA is TGTGCCAGCAGTTACTTTTCGGGCGGGACGGGCAATCAGCCCCAGCATTTT. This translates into CASSYFSGGTGNQPQHF.

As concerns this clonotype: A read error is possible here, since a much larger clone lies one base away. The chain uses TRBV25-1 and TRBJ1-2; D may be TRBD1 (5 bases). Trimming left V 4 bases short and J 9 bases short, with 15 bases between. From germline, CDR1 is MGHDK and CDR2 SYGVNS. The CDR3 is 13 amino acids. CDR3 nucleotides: TGTGCCAGCAGTGGACAGAGGACTTATAGCTACACCTTC. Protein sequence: CASSGQRTYSYTF.

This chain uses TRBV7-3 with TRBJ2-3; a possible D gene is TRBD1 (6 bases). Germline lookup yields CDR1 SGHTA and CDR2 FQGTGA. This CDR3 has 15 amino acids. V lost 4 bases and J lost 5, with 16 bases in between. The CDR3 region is CASSSSQGFIDTQYF. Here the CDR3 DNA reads TGTGCCAGCAGCTCGTCACAGGGTTTCATAGATACGCAGTATTTT.

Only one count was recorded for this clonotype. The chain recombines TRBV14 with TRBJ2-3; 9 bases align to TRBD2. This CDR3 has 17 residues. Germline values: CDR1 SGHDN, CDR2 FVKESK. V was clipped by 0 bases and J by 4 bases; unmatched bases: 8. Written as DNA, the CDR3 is TGTGCCAGCAGCCAAGAAATCGCGGGAGGGCCAGCAGATACGCAGTATTTT. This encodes CASSQEIAGGPADTQYF. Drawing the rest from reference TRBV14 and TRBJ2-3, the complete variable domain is EAGVTQFPSHSVIEKGQTVTLRCDPISGHDNLYWYRRVMGKEIKFLLHFVKESKQDESGMPNNRFLAERTGGTYSTLKVQPAELEDSGVYFCASSQEIAGGPADTQYFGPGTRLTVL.

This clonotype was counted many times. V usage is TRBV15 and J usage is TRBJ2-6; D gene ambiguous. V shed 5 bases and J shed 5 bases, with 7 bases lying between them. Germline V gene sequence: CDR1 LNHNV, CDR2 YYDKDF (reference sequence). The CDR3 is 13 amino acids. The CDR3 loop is CATSQARANVLTF. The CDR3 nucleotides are TGTGCCACCAGCCAAGCGAGGGCCAACGTCCTGACTTTC.